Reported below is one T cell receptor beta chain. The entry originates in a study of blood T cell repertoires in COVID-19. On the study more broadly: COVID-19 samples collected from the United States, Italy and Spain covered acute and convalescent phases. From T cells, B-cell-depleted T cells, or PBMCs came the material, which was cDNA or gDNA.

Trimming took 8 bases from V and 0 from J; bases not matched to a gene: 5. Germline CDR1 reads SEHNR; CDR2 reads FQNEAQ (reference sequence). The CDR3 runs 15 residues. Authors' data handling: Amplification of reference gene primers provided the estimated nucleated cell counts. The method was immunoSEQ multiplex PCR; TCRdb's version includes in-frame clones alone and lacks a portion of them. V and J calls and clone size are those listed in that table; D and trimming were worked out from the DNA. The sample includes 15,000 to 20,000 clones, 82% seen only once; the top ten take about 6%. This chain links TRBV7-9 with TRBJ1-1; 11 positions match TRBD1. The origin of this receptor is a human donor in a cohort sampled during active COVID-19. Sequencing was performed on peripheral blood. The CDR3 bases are TGTGCCAGCGGAGGACAGGGGGCGGTGAACACTGAAGCTTTCTTT. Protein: CASGGQGAVNTEAFF.